The sequence of this T cell receptor beta chain was determined in a study of CD8 T cells in Susac syndrome. This CDR3 contains 11 residues. The V end was cut by 2 bases, the J end by 3 bases, with 5 bases between. Germline-derived CDR1 and CDR2 are GTSNPN and SVGIG (reference sequence). CD8+ and CD4+ blood T cells underwent TCR beta sequencing. CD8+ and CD4+ T cells were negatively isolated; TEMRA cells were FACS-enriched. The authors reverse transcribed about 0.5 to 1 ug RNA with random hexamers. Each CDR3 protein is one row after TCRdb ran MiXCR on the immunoSEQ multiplex PCR reads. The repertoire consists of 100,000 to 150,000 distinct CDR3 sequences, with around 75% occurring once and the leading ten covering roughly 0.5%.

The sequence was obtained from a human donor with multiple sclerosis. The sequenced sample consisted of CD8+ T cells from PBMCs. The V and J genes are TRBV30 and TRBJ2-7; D gene uncertain. The CDR3 sequence: CAWSPGYEQYV. The CDR3 coding sequence is TGTGCCTGGAGTCCGGGCTACGAGCAGTACGTC.